The text below deals with one T cell receptor beta chain. The CDR3 extends over 15 amino acids. CDR1 and CDR2 (germline): SEHNR, FQNEAQ (reference sequence). The V end lost 4 bases, the J end lost 3 bases, and 15 bases lay between the germline ends. This sample was taken from a study of cytomegalovirus exposure and HLA in healthy donors. Overall study: Researchers previously reported finding 90 million to 120 million unique TCR beta sequences from 150 million to 200 million T cells.

Both 60 Vbeta primers and 13 Jbeta primers went into the PCR. As originally analysed: The authors later counted about 80 million unique TCR beta chains, some 11 million of them shared. Clones were sequenced by immunoSEQ multiplex PCR, and TCRdb holds only the in-frame ones, with some missing. V, J and clone size derive from that table, while D and trimming were established from the DNA sequence. This sample carries 60,000 to 70,000 clones, roughly four fifths of them seen once, and the ten largest clones take under 6.5%. This receptor was identified in a man in his forties or fifties in good health and CMV-seronegative. Sample: PBMCs. The genes are TRBV7-9 and TRBJ1-1; tentative D call: TRBD1 (5 bases). The DNA of the CDR3 is TGTGCCAGCAGCTCGATCAGACAGAAGGACACTGAAGCTTTCTTT. Translating gives CASSSIRQKDTEAFF.